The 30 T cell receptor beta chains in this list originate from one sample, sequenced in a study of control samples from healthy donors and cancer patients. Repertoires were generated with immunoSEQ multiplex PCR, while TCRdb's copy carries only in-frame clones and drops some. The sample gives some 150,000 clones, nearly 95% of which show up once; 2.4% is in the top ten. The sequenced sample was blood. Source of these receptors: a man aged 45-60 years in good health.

The CDR3 DNA reads as TGTGCCTGGGGGACCCTAAACTCCTATAATTCACCCCTCCACTTT. Protein sequence: CAWGTLNSYNSPLHF. The rearrangement uses TRBV30 and TRBJ1-6; maybe TRBD1 (5 bases). CDR1 is GTSNPN, CDR2 SVGIG, per germline (reference sequence). Trimming removed 5 bases at V and 0 bases at J, with 11 bases between. This CDR3 comprises 15 residues.

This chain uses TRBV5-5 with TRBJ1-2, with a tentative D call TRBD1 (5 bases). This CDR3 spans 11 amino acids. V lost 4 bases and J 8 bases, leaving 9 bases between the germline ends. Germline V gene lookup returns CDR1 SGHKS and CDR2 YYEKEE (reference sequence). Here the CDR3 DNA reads TGTGCCAGCAGCCTTGGGGGAGGCTACACCTTC. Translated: CASSLGGGYTF.

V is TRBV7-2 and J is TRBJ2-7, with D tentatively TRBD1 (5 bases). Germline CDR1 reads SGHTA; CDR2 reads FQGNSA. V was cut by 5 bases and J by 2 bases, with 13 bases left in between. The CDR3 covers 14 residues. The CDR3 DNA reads TGTGCCAGCAGCCCCGGACAAGCCCCCTACGAGCAGTACTTC. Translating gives CASSPGQAPYEQYF.

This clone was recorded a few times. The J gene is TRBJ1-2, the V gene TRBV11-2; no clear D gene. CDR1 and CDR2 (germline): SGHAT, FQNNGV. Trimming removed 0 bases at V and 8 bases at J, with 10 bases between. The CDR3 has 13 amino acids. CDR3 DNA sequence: TGTGCCAGCAGCTTAGACAGGTTCCGCGGCTACACCTTC. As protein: CASSLDRFRGYTF.

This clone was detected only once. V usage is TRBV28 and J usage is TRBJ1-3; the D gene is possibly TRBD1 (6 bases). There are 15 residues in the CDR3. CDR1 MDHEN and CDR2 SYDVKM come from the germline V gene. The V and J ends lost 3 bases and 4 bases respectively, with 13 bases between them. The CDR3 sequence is CASSFETGFGNTIYF. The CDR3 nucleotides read TGTGCCAGCAGTTTCGAGACAGGCTTCGGAAACACCATATATTTT.

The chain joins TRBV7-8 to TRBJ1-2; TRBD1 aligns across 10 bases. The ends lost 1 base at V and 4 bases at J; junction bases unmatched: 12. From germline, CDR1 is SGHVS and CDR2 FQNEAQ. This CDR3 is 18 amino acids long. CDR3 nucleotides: TGTGCCAGCAGCTTAGAGGTCGGCCGCGGGGACAGGGGCTATGGCTACACCTTC. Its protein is CASSLEVGRGDRGYGYTF.

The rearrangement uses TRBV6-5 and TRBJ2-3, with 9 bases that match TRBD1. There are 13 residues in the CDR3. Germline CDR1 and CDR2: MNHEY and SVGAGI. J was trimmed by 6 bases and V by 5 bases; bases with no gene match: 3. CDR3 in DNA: TGTGCCAGCAGTACGACAGGGGGGGATACGCAGTATTTT. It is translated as CASSTTGGDTQYF.

The CDR3 loop reads CASSPGLSSPLHF. CDR3 coding DNA: TGTGCCAGCTCACCGGGACTTTCTTCACCCCTCCACTTT. The J gene is TRBJ1-6, the V gene TRBV18; TRBD1 is a possible D gene (5 bases). Trimming left V 3 bases short and J 9 bases short, with 9 bases between. From germline, CDR1 is KGHSH and CDR2 LQKENI. CDR3 length: 13 amino acids.

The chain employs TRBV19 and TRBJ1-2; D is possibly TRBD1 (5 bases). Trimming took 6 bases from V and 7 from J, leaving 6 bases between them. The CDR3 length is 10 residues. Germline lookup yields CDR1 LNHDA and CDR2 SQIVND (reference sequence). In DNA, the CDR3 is TGTGCCAGTAGCGGGGGTGGCTACACCTTC. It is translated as CASSGGGYTF.

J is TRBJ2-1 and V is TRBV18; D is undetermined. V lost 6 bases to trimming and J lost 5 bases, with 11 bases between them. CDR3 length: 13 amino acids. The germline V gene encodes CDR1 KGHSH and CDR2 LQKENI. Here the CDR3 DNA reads TGTGCCAGCTCGCCCTCTCGGGACAATGAGCAGTTCTTC. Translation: CASSPSRDNEQFF.

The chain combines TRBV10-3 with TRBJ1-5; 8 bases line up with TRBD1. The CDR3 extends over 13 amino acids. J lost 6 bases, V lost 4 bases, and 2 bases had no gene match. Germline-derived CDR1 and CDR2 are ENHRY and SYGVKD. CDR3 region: CAISAGQGQPQHF. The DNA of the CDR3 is TGTGCCATCAGTGCTGGACAGGGTCAGCCCCAGCATTTT.

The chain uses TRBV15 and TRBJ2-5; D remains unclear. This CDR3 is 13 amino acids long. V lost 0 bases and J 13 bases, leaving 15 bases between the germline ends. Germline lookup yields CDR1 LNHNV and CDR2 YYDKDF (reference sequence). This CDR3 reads CATSRDLGDPRYF. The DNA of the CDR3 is TGTGCCACCAGCAGAGATCTAGGAGACCCAAGGTACTTC.

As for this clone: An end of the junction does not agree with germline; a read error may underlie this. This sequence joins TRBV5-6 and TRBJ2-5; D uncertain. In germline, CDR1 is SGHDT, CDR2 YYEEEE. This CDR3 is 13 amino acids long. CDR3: CASTLGFQETQYF. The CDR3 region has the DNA TGTGCCAGCACCTTGGGTTTCCAAGAGACCCAGTACTTC.

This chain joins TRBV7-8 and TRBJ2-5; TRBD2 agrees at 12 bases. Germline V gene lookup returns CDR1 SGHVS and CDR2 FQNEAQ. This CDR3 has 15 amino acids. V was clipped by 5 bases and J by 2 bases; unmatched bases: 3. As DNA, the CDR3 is TGTGCCAGCAGCCGACTAGCGGGAGCTCAAGAGACCCAGTACTTC. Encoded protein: CASSRLAGAQETQYF.

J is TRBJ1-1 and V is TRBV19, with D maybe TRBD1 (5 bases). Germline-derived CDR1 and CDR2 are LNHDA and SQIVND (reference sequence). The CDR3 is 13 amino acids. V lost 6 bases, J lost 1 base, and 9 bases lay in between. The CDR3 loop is CASRFQGNTEAFF. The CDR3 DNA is TGTGCCAGTAGGTTTCAGGGGAACACTGAAGCTTTCTTT.

CDR3 nucleotides: TGTGCCAGCAGTTTAATAGGGGCCAATGAGCAGTTCTTC. Residues: CASSLIGANEQFF. The rearrangement joins TRBV12-3 or TRBV12-4 to TRBJ2-1; D may be TRBD1 (5 bases). Trimming removed 2 bases at V and 6 bases at J, with 8 bases between. The CDR3 is 13 residues long.

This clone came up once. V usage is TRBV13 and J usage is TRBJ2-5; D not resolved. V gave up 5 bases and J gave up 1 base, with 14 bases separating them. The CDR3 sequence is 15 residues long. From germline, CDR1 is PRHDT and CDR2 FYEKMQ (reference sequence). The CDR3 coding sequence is TGTGCCAGCAGCCCTAGAGACGGCTTCCAAGAGACCCAGTACTTC. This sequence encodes CASSPRDGFQETQYF.

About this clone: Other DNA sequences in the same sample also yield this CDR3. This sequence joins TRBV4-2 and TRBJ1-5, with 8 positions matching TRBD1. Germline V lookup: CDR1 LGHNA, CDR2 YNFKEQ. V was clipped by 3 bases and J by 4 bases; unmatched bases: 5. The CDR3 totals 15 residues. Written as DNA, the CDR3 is TGTGCCAGCAGCCAGGGTGACAGGGGTAATCAGCCCCAGCATTTT. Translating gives CASSQGDRGNQPQHF.

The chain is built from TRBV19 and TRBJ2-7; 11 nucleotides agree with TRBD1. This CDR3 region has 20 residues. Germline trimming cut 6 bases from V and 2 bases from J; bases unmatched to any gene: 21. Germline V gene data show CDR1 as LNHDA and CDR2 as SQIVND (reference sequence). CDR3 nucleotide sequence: TGTGCCAGTAGCCCCCTCCGTGGACAGGGGGCCAGCGGGAGTCCCTACGAGCAGTACTTC. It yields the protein CASSPLRGQGASGSPYEQYF. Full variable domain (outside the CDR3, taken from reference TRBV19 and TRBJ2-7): DGGITQSPKYLFRKEGQNVTLSCEQNLNHDAMYWYRQDPGQGLRLIYYSQIVNDFQKGDIAEGYSVSREKKESFPLTVTSAQKNPTAFYLCASSPLRGQGASGSPYEQYFGPGTRLTVT.

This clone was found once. The CDR3 protein is CASSRWVLAGVFETQYF. CDR3 sequence (DNA): TGTGCCAGCAGCCGCTGGGTCCTAGCGGGAGTATTCGAGACCCAGTACTTC. The V and J genes are TRBV3-1 (or the pseudogene TRBV3-2) and TRBJ2-5, with TRBD2 matching 10 bases. The germline V gene has CDR1 LGHDT and CDR2 YNNKEL (reference sequence). The length of the CDR3 is 17 residues. V lost 4 bases, J lost 5 bases, and 13 bases stayed unmatched.

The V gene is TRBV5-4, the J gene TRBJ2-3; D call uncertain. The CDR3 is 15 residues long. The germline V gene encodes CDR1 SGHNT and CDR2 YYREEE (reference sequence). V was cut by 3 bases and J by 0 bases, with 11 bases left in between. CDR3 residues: CASSSRFSSTDTQYF. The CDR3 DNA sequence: TGTGCCAGCAGCTCCAGGTTCTCTAGCACAGATACGCAGTATTTT. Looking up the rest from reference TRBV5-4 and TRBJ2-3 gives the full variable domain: ETGVTQSPTHLIKTRGQQVTLRCSSQSGHNTVSWYQQALGQGPQFIFQYYREEENGRGNFPPRFSGLQFPNYSSELNVNALELDDSALYLCASSSRFSSTDTQYFGPGTRLTVL.

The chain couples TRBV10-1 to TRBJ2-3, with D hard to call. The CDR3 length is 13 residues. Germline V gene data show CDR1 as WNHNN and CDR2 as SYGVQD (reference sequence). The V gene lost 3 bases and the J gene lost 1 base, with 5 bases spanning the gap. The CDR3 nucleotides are TGCGCCAGCAGTGACGGACGCACAGATACGCAGTATTTT. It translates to CASSDGRTDTQYF.

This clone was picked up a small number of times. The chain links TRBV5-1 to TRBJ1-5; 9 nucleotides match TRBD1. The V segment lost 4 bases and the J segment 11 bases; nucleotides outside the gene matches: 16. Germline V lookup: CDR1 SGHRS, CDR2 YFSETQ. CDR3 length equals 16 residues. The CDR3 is CASSPRTGETWMTQHF. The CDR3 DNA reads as TGCGCCAGCAGCCCTAGGACAGGGGAAACGTGGATGACCCAGCATTTT.

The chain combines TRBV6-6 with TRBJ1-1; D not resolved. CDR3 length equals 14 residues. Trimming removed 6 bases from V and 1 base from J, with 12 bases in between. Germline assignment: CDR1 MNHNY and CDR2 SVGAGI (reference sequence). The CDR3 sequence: CASSTPGRNTEAFF. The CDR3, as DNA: TGTGCCAGCAGCACGCCGGGCAGGAACACTGAAGCTTTCTTT.

The CDR3 region is CASSYGGERNQPQHF. As DNA, the CDR3 is TGTGCCAGCAGTTACGGTGGGGAGCGCAATCAGCCCCAGCATTTT. The gene calls are TRBV6-6 and TRBJ1-5; D not certain. The CDR3 is 15 amino acids. Germline V gene sequence: CDR1 MNHNY, CDR2 SVGAGI (reference sequence). With 2 bases removed from V and 2 bases from J, the gap between germline ends came to 10 bases.

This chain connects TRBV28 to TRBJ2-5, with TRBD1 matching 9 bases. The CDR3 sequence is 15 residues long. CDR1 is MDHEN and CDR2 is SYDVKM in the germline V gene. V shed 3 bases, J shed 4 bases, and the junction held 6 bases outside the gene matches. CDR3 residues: CASSLTGGPVETQYF. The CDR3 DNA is TGTGCCAGCAGTTTGACAGGGGGTCCGGTAGAGACCCAGTACTTC.

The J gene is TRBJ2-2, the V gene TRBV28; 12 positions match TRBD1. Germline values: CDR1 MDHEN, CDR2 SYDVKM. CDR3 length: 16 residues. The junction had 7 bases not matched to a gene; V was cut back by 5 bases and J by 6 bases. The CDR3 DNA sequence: TGTGCCAGCAGTGACCCGGGACAGGGGGCTTCCGGGGAGCTGTTTTTT. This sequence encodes CASSDPGQGASGELFF. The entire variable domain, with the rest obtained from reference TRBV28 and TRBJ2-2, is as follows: DVKVTQSSRYLVKRTGEKVFLECVQDMDHENMFWYRQDPGLGLRLIYFSYDVKMKEKGDIPEGYSVSREKKERFSLILESASTNQTSMYLCASSDPGQGASGELFFGEGSRLTVL.

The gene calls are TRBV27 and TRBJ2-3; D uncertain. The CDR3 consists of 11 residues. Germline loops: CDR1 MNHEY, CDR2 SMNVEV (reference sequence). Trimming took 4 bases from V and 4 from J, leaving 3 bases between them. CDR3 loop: CASSSPDTQYF. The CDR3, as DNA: TGTGCCAGCAGTTCTCCAGATACGCAGTATTTT.

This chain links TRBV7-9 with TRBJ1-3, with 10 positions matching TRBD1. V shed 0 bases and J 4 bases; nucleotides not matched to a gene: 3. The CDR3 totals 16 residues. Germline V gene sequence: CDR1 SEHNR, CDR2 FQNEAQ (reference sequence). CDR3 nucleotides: TGTGCCAGCAGCTTAGCGGGACAGGGGACCGGAAACACCATATATTTT. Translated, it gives CASSLAGQGTGNTIYF.

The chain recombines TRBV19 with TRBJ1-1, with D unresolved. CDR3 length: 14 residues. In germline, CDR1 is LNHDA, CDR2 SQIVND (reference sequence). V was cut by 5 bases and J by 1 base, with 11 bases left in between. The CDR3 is CASSLAGGNTEAFF. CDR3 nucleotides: TGTGCCAGTAGTCTTGCGGGAGGGAACACTGAAGCTTTCTTT. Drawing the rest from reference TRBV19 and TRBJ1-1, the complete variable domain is DGGITQSPKYLFRKEGQNVTLSCEQNLNHDAMYWYRQDPGQGLRLIYYSQIVNDFQKGDIAEGYSVSREKKESFPLTVTSAQKNPTAFYLCASSLAGGNTEAFFGQGTRLTVV.